The 25 T cell receptor beta chains given below trace back to one sample, sequenced in a study of a mutant IDH1 vaccine in newly diagnosed glioma. Assay: immunoSEQ multiplex PCR; the TCRdb copy retains only in-frame clones and omits some. The sample includes 30,000 to 35,000 clones, around 85% seen only once; the top ten take around 5%. Time point reported: baseline, week 1 (first vaccination visit). As to treatment: pre-vaccination baseline after standard-of-care therapy. The sample was PBMCs, taken from a glioma patient treated with radiotherapy, temozolomide or both. These receptor sequences come from a woman in her thirties or forties with glioma.

The V call is TRBV28, the J call TRBJ2-1; TRBD2 might be the D (6 bases). V gave up 4 bases and J gave up 5 bases, with 18 bases separating them. The germline gives CDR1 MDHEN, CDR2 SYDVKM. The CDR3 has 16 amino acids. In DNA, the CDR3 is TGTGCCAGCAGTTCTCATAGTGGCGGGGCTCACAATGAGCAGTTCTTC. Translating it yields CASSSHSGGAHNEQFF.

V is TRBV28 and J is TRBJ2-2; D not certain. V was cut by 5 bases and J by 8 bases, with 12 bases left in between. The CDR3 extends over 13 amino acids. In germline, CDR1 is MDHEN, CDR2 SYDVKM. The CDR3 spells CASSKGVTGELFF. CDR3 bases: TGTGCCAGCAGTAAGGGCGTAACAGGGGAGCTGTTTTTT.

This clone was seen only once. Germline and junction disagree at one end, which may indicate a read error. The V gene is TRBV14, the J gene TRBJ2-6, with D maybe TRBD1 (6 bases). The CDR3 totals 16 residues. Per germline, CDR1 SGHDN and CDR2 FVKESK. The CDR3 DNA sequence: TGTGCTAGCAGCCATACAGGGTCTCTGGGGGCCAACGTCCTGACTTTC. It translates to CASSHTGSLGANVLTF. Looking up the rest from reference TRBV14 and TRBJ2-6 gives the full variable domain: EAGVTQFPSHSVIEKGQTVTLRCDPISGHDNLYWYRRVMGKEIKFLLHFVKESKQDESGMPNNRFLAERTGGTYSTLKVQPAELEDSGVYFCASSHTGSLGANVLTFGAGSRLTVL.

The rearrangement uses TRBV6-6 and TRBJ2-3; D is possibly TRBD2 (5 bases). The CDR3 runs 13 residues. Trimming cost V 11 bases and J 4 bases, with 16 bases left between them. Germline CDR1 is MNHNY and CDR2 is SVGAGI (reference sequence). DNA for the CDR3: TGTGCCGTATCAGTGGGAGACCCAGATACGCAGTATTTT. Amino acids: CAVSVGDPDTQYF.

The V and J genes are TRBV6-1 and TRBJ1-2, with D perhaps matching TRBD1 (5 bases). Trimming pared 2 bases from V and 4 bases from J, leaving 14 bases between. CDR3 length: 15 amino acids. In germline, CDR1 is MNHNS, CDR2 SASEGT. Here the CDR3 reads CASSEWGRGPYGYTF. In DNA, the CDR3 is TGTGCCAGCAGTGAATGGGGTAGGGGTCCCTATGGCTACACCTTC.

DNA of the CDR3: TGTGCCAGCAGCATAGGCGGGGCGACTGAAGCTTTCTTT. Protein sequence: CASSIGGATEAFF. The chain joins TRBV7-9 to TRBJ1-1; D might be TRBD1 (5 bases). V was pared by 5 bases and J by 5 bases, with 12 bases between. Germline CDR1 reads SEHNR; CDR2 reads FQNEAQ (reference sequence). The CDR3 sequence is 13 residues long.

The sample holds a few counts of this clone. This chain links TRBV19 with TRBJ1-5; no definite D call. V lost 9 bases to trimming and J lost 0 bases, with 12 bases between them. The CDR3 has 14 amino acids. Germline values: CDR1 LNHDA, CDR2 SQIVND (reference sequence). CDR3 in amino acids: CASRTVNSNQPQHF. The CDR3 nucleotides are TGTGCCAGCCGGACGGTGAATAGCAATCAGCCCCAGCATTTT. Supplemented by reference TRBV19 and TRBJ1-5, the full variable domain reads DGGITQSPKYLFRKEGQNVTLSCEQNLNHDAMYWYRQDPGQGLRLIYYSQIVNDFQKGDIAEGYSVSREKKESFPLTVTSAQKNPTAFYLCASRTVNSNQPQHFGDGTRLSIL.

The genes are TRBV6-6 and TRBJ2-3; a weak D match, TRBD2 (6 bases). V was trimmed by 6 bases and J by 1 base, leaving 17 bases between them. The CDR3 spans 16 residues. Germline V gene data show CDR1 as MNHNY and CDR2 as SVGAGI (reference sequence). Written as DNA, the CDR3 is TGTGCCAGCAGCCGAGGGACTTCCGCGGGCACAGATACGCAGTATTTT. It encodes CASSRGTSAGTDTQYF.

This sequence joins TRBV6-6 and TRBJ1-2; maybe TRBD1 (5 bases). Between the trimmed V and J ends, which lost 8 bases and 4 bases, there was a span of 11 bases. The CDR3 length is 12 residues. Germline loops: CDR1 MNHNY, CDR2 SVGAGI (reference sequence). The CDR3 nucleotides are TGTGCCAGCCGTGCAGGGAGCTATGGCTACACCTTC. Translating it yields CASRAGSYGYTF.

This clone occurred once. The V and J genes are TRBV5-1 and TRBJ1-1; D is ambiguous. The CDR3 covers 15 residues. V lost 0 bases, J lost 5 bases, and 14 bases lay in between. Germline values: CDR1 SGHRS, CDR2 YFSETQ. CDR3 nucleotides: TGCGCCAGCAGCTTGGACCAGGTCGGTGGTACTGAAGCTTTCTTT. This codes for CASSLDQVGGTEAFF.

This clone was observed once. This chain joins TRBV5-1 and TRBJ1-3; TRBD1 is a possible D gene (5 bases). Trimming stripped 4 bases from V and 0 bases from J, with 11 bases between. CDR3 length: 15 amino acids. Germline CDR1 is SGHRS and CDR2 is YFSETQ. The CDR3 bases are TGCGCCAGCAGCGGGGGGTCCACCTCTGGAAACACCATATATTTT. Translated: CASSGGSTSGNTIYF.

This clone has more than one count but fewer than ten. The chain carries TRBV25-1 and TRBJ1-3; no definite D call. The ends were cut back, 11 bases at V and 2 bases at J, with 4 bases in the middle. Germline-derived CDR1 and CDR2 are MGHDK and SYGVNS. CDR3 length: 10 residues. DNA for the CDR3: TGTGCCTGGGCTGGAAACACCATATATTTT. Translated: CAWAGNTIYF.

The gene calls are TRBV4-3 and TRBJ1-4, with D perhaps matching TRBD1 (6 bases). Germline loops: CDR1 LGHNA, CDR2 YSLEER. Trimming took off 5 bases at V and 8 bases at J, with 15 bases between the two ends. CDR3 length: 14 amino acids. The CDR3 region has the DNA TGCGCCAGCAGCACTCGGGAAAGGGGGGAAAAACTGTTTTTT. This sequence encodes CASSTRERGEKLFF.

The chain has TRBV25-1 and TRBJ1-5; no clear D gene. The CDR3 covers 14 residues. Germline CDR1 and CDR2: MGHDK and SYGVNS. V dropped 3 bases and J dropped 0 bases, with 6 bases sitting between them. CDR3 DNA: TGTGCCAGCAGTGAGGCTGTTAGCAATCAGCCCCAGCATTTT. It codes for CASSEAVSNQPQHF.

The chain has TRBV30 and TRBJ1-1; D is unresolved. Germline V gives CDR1 GTSNPN, CDR2 SVGIG (reference sequence). The CDR3 covers 11 residues. The V gene lost 3 bases and the J gene lost 9 bases, with 11 bases spanning the gap. The CDR3 here is CAWSGKSKAFF. The CDR3, as DNA: TGTGCCTGGAGCGGAAAGTCTAAAGCTTTCTTT. Full variable domain (outside the CDR3, taken from reference TRBV30 and TRBJ1-1): SQTIHQWPATLVQPVGSPLSLECTVEGTSNPNLYWYRQAAGRGLQLLFYSVGIGQISSEVPQNLSASRPQDRQFILSSKKLLLSDSGFYLCAWSGKSKAFFGQGTRLTVV.

This chain links TRBV7-9 with TRBJ2-2; 9 nucleotides align to TRBD1. Trimming removed 5 bases from V and 7 bases from J; junction bases left unmatched: 20. CDR1 and CDR2 (germline): SEHNR, FQNEAQ (reference sequence). This CDR3 is built from 19 residues. CDR3 nucleotides: TGTGCCAGCAGCACAGGGGGCAGATGGAGGGCAGAGGACGGCGGGGAGCTGTTTTTT. Protein sequence: CASSTGGRWRAEDGGELFF.

The rearrangement uses TRBV19 and TRBJ1-2; D gene unclear. This CDR3 has 12 amino acids. V shed 3 bases and J shed 7 bases, with 9 bases lying between them. Germline-derived CDR1 and CDR2 are LNHDA and SQIVND (reference sequence). The CDR3 nucleotides read TGTGCCAGTAGTATGGTCCCCGGTGGCTACACCTTC. It codes for CASSMVPGGYTF. The full variable domain, with the rest looked up from reference TRBV19 and TRBJ1-2, is DGGITQSPKYLFRKEGQNVTLSCEQNLNHDAMYWYRQDPGQGLRLIYYSQIVNDFQKGDIAEGYSVSREKKESFPLTVTSAQKNPTAFYLCASSMVPGGYTFGSGTRLTVV.

This clone was counted once. The gene calls are TRBV5-1 and TRBJ2-7, with D perhaps TRBD1 or TRBD2 (5 bases each). This CDR3 is 15 amino acids long. The V and J ends lost 0 bases and 3 bases respectively, with 13 bases between them. Germline CDR1 reads SGHRS; CDR2 reads YFSETQ. The CDR3 sequence is CASSLAGDGYYEQYF. In DNA form, the CDR3 reads TGCGCCAGCAGCTTGGCCGGGGACGGATACTACGAGCAGTACTTC. Drawing the rest from reference TRBV5-1 and TRBJ2-7, the complete variable domain is KAGVTQTPRYLIKTRGQQVTLSCSPISGHRSVSWYQQTPGQGLQFLFEYFSETQRNKGNFPGRFSGRQFSNSRSEMNVSTLELGDSALYLCASSLAGDGYYEQYFGPGTRLTVT.

The V and J genes are TRBV2 and TRBJ1-5, with D tentatively TRBD1 (6 bases). From germline, CDR1 is SNHLY and CDR2 FYNNEI. This CDR3 has 15 residues. Deletions cut 2 bases from V and 1 base from J, with 9 bases between. CDR3 sequence reads: CASSELDRSNQPQHF. In nucleotides, the CDR3 is TGTGCCAGCAGTGAACTCGACAGGAGCAATCAGCCCCAGCATTTT.

V is TRBV5-1 and J is TRBJ2-5; 7 bases line up with TRBD1. CDR1 SGHRS and CDR2 YFSETQ come from the germline V gene. J gave up 0 bases and V 3 bases, and 8 bases lay outside the gene matches. The CDR3 is 16 amino acids. The CDR3 here is CASSYPLRGHQETQYF. The CDR3 DNA follows: TGCGCCAGCAGCTACCCTTTAAGGGGGCACCAAGAGACCCAGTACTTC. Drawing the rest from reference TRBV5-1 and TRBJ2-5, the complete variable domain is KAGVTQTPRYLIKTRGQQVTLSCSPISGHRSVSWYQQTPGQGLQFLFEYFSETQRNKGNFPGRFSGRQFSNSRSEMNVSTLELGDSALYLCASSYPLRGHQETQYFGPGTRLLVL.

The J gene is TRBJ1-2, the V gene TRBV19; D remains ambiguous. Germline V CDR1 and CDR2: LNHDA, SQIVND (reference sequence). This CDR3 has 13 residues. Trimming pared 5 bases from V and 3 bases from J, leaving 10 bases between. The CDR3 is CASSYHVDYGYTF. The CDR3 region has the DNA TGTGCCAGTAGTTACCATGTGGACTATGGCTACACCTTC.

A note on this clone: A junction end diverges from the germline sequence, so it may reflect a read error. The chain uses TRBV25-1 and TRBJ1-6, with no clear D. The CDR3 has 15 residues. Germline CDR1 is MGHDK and CDR2 is SYGVNS. CDR3 bases: TGTGCCAGCAGTGAAGGTCGACTCGATAAATCACCCCTCCACTTT. It yields the protein CASSEGRLDKSPLHF.

The rearrangement joins TRBV2 to TRBJ1-5; no reliable D call. The CDR3 extends over 15 amino acids. V dropped 2 bases and J dropped 2 bases, with 10 bases sitting between them. Germline CDR1 SNHLY, CDR2 FYNNEI. This CDR3 reads CASSESGNGNQPQHF. The DNA for the CDR3 is TGTGCCAGCAGTGAATCGGGAAACGGCAATCAGCCCCAGCATTTT.

The chain carries TRBV10-3 and TRBJ2-7; 8 bases are a match to TRBD2. Germline CDR1 is ENHRY and CDR2 is SYGVKD. J was trimmed by 5 bases and V by 0 bases; bases with no gene match: 6. The CDR3 sequence is 15 residues long. For the CDR3, the DNA is TGTGCCATCAGTGAGTCGCGGGGGGCTCAGGACGAGCAGTACTTC. Encoded protein: CAISESRGAQDEQYF.

The rearrangement joins TRBV18 to TRBJ1-4; D remains unclear. Germline CDR1 is KGHSH and CDR2 is LQKENI. The CDR3 has 14 amino acids. With 4 bases removed from V and 4 bases from J, the gap between germline ends came to 10 bases. CDR3 coding DNA: TGTGCCAGCTCACTCTGGGAGTTTAATGAAAAACTGTTTTTT. Translating gives CASSLWEFNEKLFF.